This T cell receptor (beta chain) was captured by sequencing in a study of blood T cell repertoires in COVID-19. As for the study in general: From the United States, Italy and Spain came samples of acute and convalescent COVID-19. PBMCs, B-cell-depleted T cells, or T cells were the source of the cDNA or gDNA that made up the material.

In the authors' methods: Researchers report that nucleated cell counts were estimated from reference gene primer amplification. TCRdb's table, derived via immunoSEQ multiplex PCR, lists solely in-frame clones and lacks some. The V and J calls and clone size are taken from that table; D and trimming were inferred from the DNA. The table has about 75,000 clones, around 88% seen once. V lost 2 bases and J lost 6, with 15 bases in between. The CDR3 runs 15 residues. The germline CDR1 and CDR2 sequences are SGHTA and FQGNSA. The specimen was peripheral blood. The rearrangement uses TRBV7-2 and TRBJ2-3; TRBD1 might be the D (5 bases). This clonotype was sampled from a woman in her seventies with acute or convalescent COVID-19. The CDR3 loop reads CASSLPGPPGDTQYF. In DNA, the CDR3 is TGTGCCAGCAGCTTACCTGGACCCCCAGGGGATACGCAGTATTTT.